This T cell receptor beta chain was observed in a study of vaccination effects on CD4 cells after COVID-19. CD4+ T cell isolation took place after 10 days of culture. PCR showed that the person got SARS-CoV-2 infection at some point between March and December 2020. Participants each got two BNT162b2 or mRNA-1273 vaccine doses. Days 3 and 7 were when half the medium was replaced with IL-2 medium. The table came from immunoSEQ multiplex PCR; TCRdb's copy has only in-frame clones and leaves some out. The table lists tens of thousands of clones, over 60% of them singletons, with approximately 3.8% in the top ten. The CDR3 consists of 17 residues. CDR1 is SEHNR, CDR2 FQNEAQ, per germline (reference sequence). Trimming cost V 3 bases and J 5 bases, with 22 bases left between them. As to this clone: Its specificity is not known.

The TCR was taken from a human donor who had a prior SARS-CoV-2 infection. The chain couples TRBV7-9 to TRBJ1-2, with a weak D call TRBD1 (6 bases). This specimen was CD4+ T cells from PBMCs cultured without peptide, taken after COVID-19 vaccination. The CDR3 reads CASSFGQPRTASYGYTF. The CDR3 bases are TGTGCCAGCAGCTTCGGACAACCTAGGACAGCCAGTTATGGCTACACCTTC.